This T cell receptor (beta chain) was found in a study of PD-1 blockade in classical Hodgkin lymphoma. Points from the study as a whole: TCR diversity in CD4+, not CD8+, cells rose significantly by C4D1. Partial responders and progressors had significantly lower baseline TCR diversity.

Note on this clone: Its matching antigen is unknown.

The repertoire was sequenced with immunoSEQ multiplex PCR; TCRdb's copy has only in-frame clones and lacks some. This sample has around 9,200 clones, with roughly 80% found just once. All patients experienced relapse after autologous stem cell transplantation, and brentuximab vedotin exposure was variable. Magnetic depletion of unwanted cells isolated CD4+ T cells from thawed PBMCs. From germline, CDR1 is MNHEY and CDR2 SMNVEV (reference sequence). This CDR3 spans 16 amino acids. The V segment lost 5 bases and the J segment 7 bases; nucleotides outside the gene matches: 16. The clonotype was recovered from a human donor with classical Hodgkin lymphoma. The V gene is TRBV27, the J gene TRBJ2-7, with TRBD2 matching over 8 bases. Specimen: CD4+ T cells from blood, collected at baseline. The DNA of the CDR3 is TGTGCCAGCAGTCTAACACCGGGGAGCGGGAGTGTTGAGCAGTACTTC. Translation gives CASSLTPGSGSVEQYF.